This TCR beta chain derives from a study of T cell changes during pregnancy in multiple sclerosis. Measured with immunoSEQ multiplex PCR; TCRdb has only the in-frame clones, and not every one. The data show about 64,000 clones, just under 95% seen once. This CDR3 has 16 residues. Trimming shortened V by 2 bases and J by 3 bases, and 14 bases separated the two germline ends. CDR1 is MGHRA and CDR2 is YSYEKL in the germline V gene. This sequence joins TRBV4-1 and TRBJ2-1; no reliable D call. The TCR was taken from a female donor with multiple sclerosis, enrolled in a pregnancy study. Sequencing was performed on peripheral blood, taken in the second trimester of pregnancy. CDR3 sequence: CASSQFSDLIYNEQFF. The DNA for the CDR3 is TGCGCCAGCAGCCAATTCAGCGATCTGATCTACAATGAGCAGTTCTTC.